This TCR beta chain comes out of a study of blood T cell repertoires in COVID-19. For the study at large: Acute-phase and convalescent COVID-19 samples originated in the United States, Italy and Spain. From T cells, B-cell-depleted T cells, or PBMCs came the material, which was cDNA or gDNA.

Methods used by the authors: Cell counts per sample came from amplifying reference gene primers. TCRdb's copy holds only in-frame clones and misses some; the assay was immunoSEQ multiplex PCR. The DNA gave D and trimming, while V, J and clone size come from that table. Among some 78,000 clones listed, roughly nine tenths were seen once. This sequence originates from an elderly woman with active or convalescent COVID-19. The specimen was peripheral blood.

CDR3 bases: TGCGCCAGCAAAACGAGCTTTGCAACTAATGAAAAACTGTTTTTT. This translates into CASKTSFATNEKLFF. The V and J genes are TRBV5-1 and TRBJ1-4; D ambiguous. CDR3 size: 15 residues. Trimming cost V 6 bases and J 0 bases, with 12 bases left between them. CDR1 is SGHRS, CDR2 YFSETQ, per germline.